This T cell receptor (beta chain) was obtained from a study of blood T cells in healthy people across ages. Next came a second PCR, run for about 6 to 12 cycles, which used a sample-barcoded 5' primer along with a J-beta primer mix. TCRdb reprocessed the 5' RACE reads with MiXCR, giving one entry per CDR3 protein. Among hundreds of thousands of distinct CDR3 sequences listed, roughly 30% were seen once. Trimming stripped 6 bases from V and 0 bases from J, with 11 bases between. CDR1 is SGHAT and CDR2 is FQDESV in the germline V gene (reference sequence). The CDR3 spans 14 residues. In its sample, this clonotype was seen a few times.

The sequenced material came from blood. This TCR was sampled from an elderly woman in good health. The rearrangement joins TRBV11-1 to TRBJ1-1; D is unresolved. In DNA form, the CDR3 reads TGTGCCAGCAGAAGGGAGCGTATGAACACTGAAGCTTTCTTT. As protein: CASRRERMNTEAFF.